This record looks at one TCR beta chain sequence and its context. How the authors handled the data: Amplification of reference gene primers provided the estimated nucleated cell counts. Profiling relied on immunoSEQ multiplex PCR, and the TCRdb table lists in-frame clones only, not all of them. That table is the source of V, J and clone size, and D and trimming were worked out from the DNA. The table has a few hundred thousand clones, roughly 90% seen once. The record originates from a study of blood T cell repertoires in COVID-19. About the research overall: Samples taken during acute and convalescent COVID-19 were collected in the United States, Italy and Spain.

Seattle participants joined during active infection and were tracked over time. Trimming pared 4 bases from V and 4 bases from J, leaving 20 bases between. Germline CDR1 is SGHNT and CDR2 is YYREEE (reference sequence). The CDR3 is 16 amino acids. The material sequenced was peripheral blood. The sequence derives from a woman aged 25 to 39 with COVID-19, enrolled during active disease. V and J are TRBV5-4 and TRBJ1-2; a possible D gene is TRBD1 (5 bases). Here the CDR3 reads CASSPGMSRLPYGYTF. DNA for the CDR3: TGTGCCAGCAGCCCAGGGATGTCCCGCCTCCCCTATGGCTACACCTTC.